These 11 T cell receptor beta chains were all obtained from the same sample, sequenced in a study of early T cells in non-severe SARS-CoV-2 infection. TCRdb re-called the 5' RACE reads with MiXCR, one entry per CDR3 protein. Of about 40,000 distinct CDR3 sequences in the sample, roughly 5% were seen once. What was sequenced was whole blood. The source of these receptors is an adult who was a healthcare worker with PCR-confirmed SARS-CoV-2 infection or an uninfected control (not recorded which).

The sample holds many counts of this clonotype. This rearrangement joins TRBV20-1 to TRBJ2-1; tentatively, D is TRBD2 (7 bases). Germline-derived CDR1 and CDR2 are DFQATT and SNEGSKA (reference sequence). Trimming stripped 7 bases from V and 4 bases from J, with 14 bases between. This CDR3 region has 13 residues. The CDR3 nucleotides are TGCAGTGTCGAGGGGGGGACGTACAATGAGCAGTTCTTC. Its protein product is CSVEGGTYNEQFF.

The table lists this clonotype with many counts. The CDR3 DNA reads as TGTGCCAGCAGAAAGACTTCAGGAAATTCACCCCTCCACTTT. This codes for CASRKTSGNSPLHF. The chain is built from TRBV6-1 and TRBJ1-6; D gene uncertain. Looked up from germline, CDR1 is MNHNS and CDR2 is SASEGT. This CDR3 contains 14 residues. With 6 bases removed from V and 7 bases from J, the gap between germline ends came to 13 bases.

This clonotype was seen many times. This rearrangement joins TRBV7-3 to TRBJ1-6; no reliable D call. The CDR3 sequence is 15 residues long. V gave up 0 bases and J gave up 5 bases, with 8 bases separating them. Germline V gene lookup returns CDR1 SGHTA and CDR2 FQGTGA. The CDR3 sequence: CASSLTPGDNSPLHF. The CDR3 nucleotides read TGTGCCAGCAGCTTAACTCCTGGGGATAATTCACCCCTCCACTTT.

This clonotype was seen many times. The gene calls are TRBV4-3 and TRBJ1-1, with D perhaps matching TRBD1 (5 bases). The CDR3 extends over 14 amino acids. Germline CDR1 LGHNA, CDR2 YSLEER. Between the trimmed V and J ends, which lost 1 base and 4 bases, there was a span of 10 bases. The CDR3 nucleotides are TGCGCCAGCAGCCAAGGACAGATGAGCACTGAAGCTTTCTTT. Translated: CASSQGQMSTEAFF.

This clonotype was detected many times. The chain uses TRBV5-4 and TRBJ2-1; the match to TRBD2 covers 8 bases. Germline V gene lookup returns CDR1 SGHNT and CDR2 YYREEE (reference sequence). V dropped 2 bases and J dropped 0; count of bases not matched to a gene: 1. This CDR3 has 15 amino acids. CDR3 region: CASSFAGGSYNEQFF. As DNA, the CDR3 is TGTGCCAGCAGCTTCGCGGGGGGCTCCTACAATGAGCAGTTCTTC. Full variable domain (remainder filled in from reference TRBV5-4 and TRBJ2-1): ETGVTQSPTHLIKTRGQQVTLRCSSQSGHNTVSWYQQALGQGPQFIFQYYREEENGRGNFPPRFSGLQFPNYSSELNVNALELDDSALYLCASSFAGGSYNEQFFGPGTRLTVL.

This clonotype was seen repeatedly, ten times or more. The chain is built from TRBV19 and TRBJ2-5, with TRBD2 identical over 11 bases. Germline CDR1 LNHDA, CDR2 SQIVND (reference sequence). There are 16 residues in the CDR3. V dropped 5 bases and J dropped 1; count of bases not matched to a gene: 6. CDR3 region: CASSFLAGGGQETQYF. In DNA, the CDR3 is TGTGCCAGTAGTTTCCTAGCGGGAGGAGGCCAAGAGACCCAGTACTTC.

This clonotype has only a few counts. The CDR3 DNA reads as TGTGCCAGCGGGCCCCCGAGTCGATACGAGCAGTACTTC. It codes for CASGPPSRYEQYF. The chain has TRBV6-1 and TRBJ2-7; D gene unclear. The V end lost 8 bases, the J end lost 4 bases, and 15 bases lay between the germline ends. CDR1 is MNHNS and CDR2 is SASEGT in the germline V gene. This CDR3 region has 13 residues.

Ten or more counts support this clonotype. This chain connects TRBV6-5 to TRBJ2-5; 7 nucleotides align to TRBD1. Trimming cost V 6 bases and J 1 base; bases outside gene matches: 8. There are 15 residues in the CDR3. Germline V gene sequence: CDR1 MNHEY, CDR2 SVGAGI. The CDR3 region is CASRQTWTGQETQYF. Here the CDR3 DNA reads TGTGCCAGCAGACAAACATGGACAGGCCAAGAGACCCAGTACTTC.

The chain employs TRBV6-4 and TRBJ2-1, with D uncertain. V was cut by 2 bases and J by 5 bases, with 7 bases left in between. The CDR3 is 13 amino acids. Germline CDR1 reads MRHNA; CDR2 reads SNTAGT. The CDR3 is CASSDQLNNEQFF. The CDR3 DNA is TGTGCCAGCAGTGACCAACTCAACAATGAGCAGTTCTTC.

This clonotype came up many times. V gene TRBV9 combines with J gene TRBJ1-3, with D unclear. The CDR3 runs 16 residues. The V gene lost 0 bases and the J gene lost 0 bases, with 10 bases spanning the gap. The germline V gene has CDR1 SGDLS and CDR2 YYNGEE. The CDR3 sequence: CASSVAPTSSGNTIYF. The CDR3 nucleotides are TGTGCCAGCAGCGTAGCTCCCACGAGCTCTGGAAACACCATATATTTT. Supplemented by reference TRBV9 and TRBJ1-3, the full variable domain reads DSGVTQTPKHLITATGQRVTLRCSPRSGDLSVYWYQQSLDQGLQFLIQYYNGEERAKGNILERFSAQQFPDLHSELNLSSLELGDSALYFCASSVAPTSSGNTIYFGEGSWLTVV.

The CDR3 coding sequence is TGTGCCAGCAGCCAAGAACTACCGGGAGCGGGGGAGCTGTTTTTT. This sequence encodes CASSQELPGAGELFF. The chain carries TRBV14 and TRBJ2-2; maybe TRBD2 (6 bases). V was pared by 0 bases and J by 8 bases, with 13 bases between. The CDR3 is 15 amino acids. The germline V gene has CDR1 SGHDN and CDR2 FVKESK. The variable domain in full, completed from reference TRBV14 and TRBJ2-2, reads EAGVTQFPSHSVIEKGQTVTLRCDPISGHDNLYWYRRVMGKEIKFLLHFVKESKQDESGMPNNRFLAERTGGTYSTLKVQPAELEDSGVYFCASSQELPGAGELFFGEGSRLTVL.